What follows are 23 T cell receptor beta chains derived from one specimen sequenced in a study of cytomegalovirus exposure and HLA in healthy donors. 60 Vbeta and 13 Jbeta primers were used in PCR. The method was immunoSEQ multiplex PCR; TCRdb's version includes in-frame clones alone and lacks a portion of them. This sample carries approximately 67,000 clones, approximately 67% of them seen once, and the ten largest clones take approximately 2.1%. Sequenced input: PBMCs. Every receptor here comes from a woman in her twenties or thirties in good health and CMV-seronegative.

The V gene is TRBV5-5, the J gene TRBJ1-2; 7 bases are a match to TRBD1. With 4 bases clipped from V and 1 base from J, the junction kept 16 bases outside the gene matches. Looked up from germline, CDR1 is SGHKS and CDR2 is YYEKEE (reference sequence). This CDR3 comprises 18 residues. The CDR3 nucleotides read TGTGCCAGCAGCCTACTAAGGGCGCCCGACAGGGTTAACTATGGCTACACCTTC. The encoded protein is CASSLLRAPDRVNYGYTF.

The table lists this clone with a few counts. A single base separates this from a much larger clone, so it may be a read error. The chain links TRBV5-6 to TRBJ1-2, with D maybe TRBD1 (5 bases). The CDR3 runs to 12 residues. V was clipped by 3 bases and J by 6 bases, with 9 bases between them. The germline V gene has CDR1 SGHDT and CDR2 YYEEEE. CDR3 sequence reads: CASSYQGHGYTF. CDR3 in DNA: TGTGCCAGCAGCTACCAGGGTCATGGCTACACCTTC. Full variable domain (remainder filled in from reference TRBV5-6 and TRBJ1-2): DAGVTQSPTHLIKTRGQQVTLRCSPKSGHDTVSWYQQALGQGPQFIFQYYEEEERQRGNFPDRFSGHQFPNYSSELNVNALLLGDSALYLCASSYQGHGYTFGSGTRLTVV.

The chain carries TRBV6-1 and TRBJ2-7, with D possibly TRBD2 on 7 matching bases. V lost 5 bases to trimming and J lost 3 bases, with 14 bases between them. Germline-derived CDR1 and CDR2 are MNHNS and SASEGT. This CDR3 spans 14 amino acids. CDR3 residues: CASSLGGPGYEQYF. CDR3 nucleotides: TGTGCCAGCAGTTTGGGGGGGCCGGGCTACGAGCAGTACTTC.

The gene calls are TRBV18 and TRBJ1-1; no firm D call. This CDR3 spans 13 amino acids. Germline V gene lookup returns CDR1 KGHSH and CDR2 LQKENI. Between the trimmed V and J ends, which lost 5 bases and 1 base, there was a span of 8 bases. CDR3 DNA sequence: TGTGCCAGCTCATCGTCAGGGAACACTGAAGCTTTCTTT. Translating it yields CASSSSGNTEAFF.

This clone is medium-sized by share. J is TRBJ2-6 and V is TRBV29-1; D call uncertain. CDR1 is SQVTM, CDR2 ANQGSEA, per germline. V gave up 6 bases and J gave up 4 bases, with 10 bases separating them. The CDR3 is made up of 13 amino acids. CDR3 residues: CSVLATGANVLTF. In nucleotides, the CDR3 is TGCAGCGTGCTGGCAACAGGGGCCAACGTCCTGACTTTC.

The rearrangement joins TRBV2 to TRBJ2-7, with 8 positions matching TRBD1. CDR1 and CDR2 from the germline V gene are SNHLY and FYNNEI. V lost 5 bases, J lost 2 bases, and 8 bases stayed unmatched. CDR3 length: 15 amino acids. The CDR3 coding sequence is TGTGCCAGCAGTAACCAAAGACAGGGGACCTACGAGCAGTACTTC. It yields the protein CASSNQRQGTYEQYF.

This chain links TRBV6-1 with TRBJ2-1, with TRBD2 identical over 7 bases. This CDR3 is 14 amino acids long. The V gene's germline CDR1 is MNHNS and CDR2 SASEGT. V was clipped by 4 bases and J by 9 bases; unmatched bases: 9. CDR3 sequence: CASSAASGLGEQFF. The CDR3 nucleotides are TGTGCCAGCAGTGCGGCTAGCGGTCTCGGTGAGCAGTTCTTC.

This chain connects TRBV30 to TRBJ2-1; the match to TRBD2 covers 7 bases. Trimming at V came to 0 bases and at J to 5 bases, leaving 4 bases not matched to a gene. Germline CDR1 reads GTSNPN; CDR2 reads SVGIG (reference sequence). The CDR3 runs 14 residues. The CDR3 coding sequence is TGTGCCTGGAGTGTTAAGGGGACTAACAATGAGCAGTTCTTC. Translated: CAWSVKGTNNEQFF.

V is TRBV7-3 and J is TRBJ2-5; TRBD2 matches at 8 bases. The CDR3 runs 15 residues. Germline CDR1 and CDR2: SGHTA and FQGTGA. Germline trimming cut 0 bases from V and 5 bases from J; bases unmatched to any gene: 5. The CDR3 region is CASSLTWGGGETQYF. The CDR3 DNA reads as TGTGCCAGCAGCTTAACCTGGGGCGGGGGGGAGACCCAGTACTTC.

The gene calls are TRBV6-6 and TRBJ1-2, with D perhaps matching TRBD1 (6 bases). V was trimmed by 5 bases and J by 5 bases, leaving 9 bases between them. There are 12 residues in the CDR3. The germline CDR1 and CDR2 sequences are MNHNY and SVGAGI (reference sequence). CDR3 bases: TGTGCCAGCAGTCAACAGGGTTATGGCTACACCTTC. Amino acids: CASSQQGYGYTF.

This chain connects TRBV6-5 to TRBJ2-2; TRBD1 matches 8 bases. After removal of 6 bases from V and 4 bases from J, the junction contained 4 bases not matched to a gene. CDR3 size: 14 residues. Germline CDR1 and CDR2: MNHEY and SVGAGI. The CDR3 DNA reads as TGTGCCAGCAGAGGAACAGGGGGCACCGGGGAGCTGTTTTTT. Translation: CASRGTGGTGELFF.

The chain carries TRBV11-3 and TRBJ1-1, with TRBD1 matching over 8 bases. The CDR3 has 14 residues. V was clipped by 6 bases and J by 1 base; unmatched bases: 4. Germline CDR1 and CDR2: SGHNT and YENEEA. Here the CDR3 reads CASSTGGANTEAFF. DNA of the CDR3: TGTGCCAGCAGTACAGGGGGAGCGAACACTGAAGCTTTCTTT.

The chain carries TRBV4-1 and TRBJ1-1; D gene uncertain. CDR1 is MGHRA and CDR2 is YSYEKL in the germline V gene. The CDR3 length is 15 residues. Between the trimmed V and J ends, which lost 3 bases and 4 bases, there was a span of 15 bases. Here the CDR3 DNA reads TGCGCCAGCAGCCACCAAGAGGGCTCTGGCACTGAAGCTTTCTTT. The encoded protein is CASSHQEGSGTEAFF.

The DNA for the CDR3 is TGTGCCTGGAGTGTACGGGGAAGCCTCAATCAGCCCCAGCATTTT. As protein: CAWSVRGSLNQPQHF. The rearrangement joins TRBV30 to TRBJ1-5, with D hard to call. V dropped 0 bases and J dropped 3 bases, with 12 bases sitting between them. The CDR3 is made up of 15 amino acids. Germline CDR1 reads GTSNPN; CDR2 reads SVGIG (reference sequence).

V and J are TRBV7-3 and TRBJ2-3; D perhaps matches TRBD2 (6 bases). Germline loops: CDR1 SGHTA, CDR2 FQGTGA. CDR3 length equals 15 residues. Between the trimmed V and J ends, which lost 1 base and 2 bases, there was a span of 10 bases. CDR3 sequence: CASSLNSGFTDTQYF. The CDR3 DNA reads as TGTGCCAGCAGCTTAAATAGCGGATTCACAGATACGCAGTATTTT.

About this clone: Because it lacks the conserved phenylalanine or tryptophan at the end, this CDR3 is likely a read error. The rearrangement uses TRBV27 and TRBJ1-6, with D maybe TRBD1 (5 bases). This CDR3 is built from 14 residues. The ends were cut back, 6 bases at V and 7 bases at J, with 13 bases in the middle. CDR1 MNHEY and CDR2 SMNVEV come from the germline V gene (reference sequence). This CDR3 is CASSRQGGNSPLHL. The CDR3 nucleotides are TGTGCCAGCAGCCGTCAGGGCGGCAATTCACCCCTCCACCTT.

The rearrangement links TRBV6-1 to TRBJ2-2; 8 nucleotides align to TRBD1. Trimming cost V 6 bases and J 4 bases; bases outside gene matches: 4. CDR3 length equals 14 residues. In germline, CDR1 is MNHNS, CDR2 SASEGT. The CDR3 sequence: CASRGTGGTGELFF. The CDR3 coding sequence is TGTGCCAGCAGAGGAACAGGGGGCACCGGGGAGCTGTTTTTT.

V gene TRBV2 combines with J gene TRBJ1-4, with D possibly being TRBD1 (5 bases). Germline V gene lookup returns CDR1 SNHLY and CDR2 FYNNEI. V shed 8 bases and J shed 1 base, with 17 bases lying between them. CDR3 size: 16 residues. The CDR3, as DNA: TGTGCCAGCGAAGGGGCAGCCGGGGGAACTAATGAAAAACTGTTTTTT. Translating gives CASEGAAGGTNEKLFF.

J is TRBJ1-4 and V is TRBV7-9, with 10 bases matching TRBD1. V dropped 5 bases and J dropped 8; count of bases not matched to a gene: 5. CDR1 is SEHNR, CDR2 FQNEAQ, per germline (reference sequence). CDR3 size: 14 residues. The CDR3 nucleotides are TGTGCCAGCAGCCCGGACAGGGGGTTGGAAAAACTGTTTTTT. It yields the protein CASSPDRGLEKLFF.

This rearrangement joins TRBV2 to TRBJ1-5, with 7 bases that match TRBD1. Germline-derived CDR1 and CDR2 are SNHLY and FYNNEI. Unmatched junction bases numbered 6, after V lost 6 bases and J lost 1 base. CDR3 size: 15 residues. The CDR3: CASSPRGASNQPQHF. Here the CDR3 DNA reads TGTGCCAGCAGCCCCAGGGGGGCGAGCAATCAGCCCCAGCATTTT.

The CDR3 region has the DNA TGCGCCAGCAGCCAACGGACAGGGGGGTCCATTAATAATCAGCCCCAGCATTTT. It translates to CASSQRTGGSINNQPQHF. The chain uses TRBV4-1 and TRBJ1-5; TRBD1 agrees at 10 bases. The V and J ends lost 2 bases and 4 bases, in that order; junction bases with no gene match: 11. Germline V CDR1 and CDR2: MGHRA, YSYEKL. CDR3 size: 18 residues.

Regarding this clone: The identical CDR3 is also encoded by other nucleotide sequences in the sample. The chain is built from TRBV9 and TRBJ2-5; perhaps TRBD1 as D (6 bases). Trimming pared 2 bases from V and 0 bases from J, leaving 8 bases between. The CDR3 is made up of 14 amino acids. CDR1 and CDR2 (germline): SGDLS, YYNGEE. The CDR3 spells CASSVRDNQETQYF. As DNA, the CDR3 is TGTGCCAGCAGCGTCCGGGACAACCAAGAGACCCAGTACTTC.

The chain has TRBV7-2 and TRBJ1-4, with D possibly being TRBD1 (6 bases). Germline V lookup: CDR1 SGHTA, CDR2 FQGNSA. V was cut by 4 bases and J by 11 bases, with 20 bases left in between. The CDR3 length is 15 residues. The CDR3 is CASSSPTGSGRKLFF. The CDR3 DNA is TGTGCCAGCAGCTCACCGACAGGAAGTGGTAGGAAACTGTTTTTT.